What follows are 18 T cell receptor beta chains derived from one specimen sequenced in a study of OX40 agonist ivuxolimab in advanced cancers. Assay used: immunoSEQ multiplex PCR; TCRdb lists only in-frame clones, some missing. Among just under 20,000 clones listed, 83% were seen once. The sequenced sample was CD4+ or CD8+ T cells sorted from blood, obtained in a trial of the OX40 agonist ivuxolimab. The receptors originated from an adult with an advanced solid tumor such as melanoma, head and neck, liver or kidney cancer.

V usage is TRBV30 and J usage is TRBJ2-2; D perhaps matches TRBD2 (5 bases). Germline V gives CDR1 GTSNPN, CDR2 SVGIG (reference sequence). Trimming removed 0 bases from V and 0 bases from J, with 11 bases in between. CDR3 size: 16 residues. The DNA of the CDR3 is TGTGCCTGGAGTGTATTGGTAGCGTCGAACACCGGGGAGCTGTTTTTT. Its protein product is CAWSVLVASNTGELFF.

This chain connects TRBV5-6 to TRBJ2-7; 8 bases line up with TRBD2. With V trimmed by 4 bases and J by 2 bases, 2 bases remained unmatched. The CDR3 has 13 residues. In germline, CDR1 is SGHDT, CDR2 YYEEEE. CDR3 in DNA: TGTGCCAGCAGCCGGGGACTAGCCTACGAGCAGTACTTC. Protein product: CASSRGLAYEQYF.

The chain has TRBV11-2 and TRBJ2-2; 9 bases agree with TRBD1. The V gene end was trimmed by 1 base and the J gene end by 3 bases; junction bases not matched to a gene: 3. This CDR3 contains 16 residues. Per germline, CDR1 SGHAT and CDR2 FQNNGV. The CDR3 DNA sequence: TGTGCCAGCAGCTTAGGTACAGGGGGCGACACCGGGGAGCTGTTTTTT. Translated, it gives CASSLGTGGDTGELFF.

This clone turned up a few times. The CDR3 sequence: CASSIRNGGRPYNEQFF. CDR3 in DNA: TGTGCCAGTAGTATACGAAACGGCGGGAGACCCTACAATGAGCAGTTCTTC. The chain has TRBV19 and TRBJ2-1; 7 nucleotides match TRBD2. V was pared by 2 bases and J by 2 bases, with 9 bases of the junction left unmatched. This CDR3 comprises 17 residues. Germline loops: CDR1 LNHDA, CDR2 SQIVND (reference sequence).

The chain joins TRBV2 to TRBJ1-3, with 7 bases that match TRBD1. The CDR3 is 15 residues long. J lost 0 bases, V lost 7 bases, and 6 bases had no gene match. Germline CDR1 is SNHLY and CDR2 is FYNNEI. The CDR3 DNA follows: TGTGCCAGCATCGGTAAGGGGGCCTCTGGAAACACCATATATTTT. Translated: CASIGKGASGNTIYF.

The chain links TRBV6-5 to TRBJ1-2; no clear D. Trimming shortened V by 2 bases and J by 3 bases, and 7 bases separated the two germline ends. Germline V gives CDR1 MNHEY, CDR2 SVGAGI. CDR3 size: 13 residues. CDR3 in amino acids: CASSYGSHYGYTF. The DNA of the CDR3 is TGTGCCAGCAGTTACGGGTCCCACTATGGCTACACCTTC.

The J gene is TRBJ2-1, the V gene TRBV28; D uncertain. Germline-derived CDR1 and CDR2 are MDHEN and SYDVKM. Trimming cost V 2 bases and J 10 bases, with 3 bases left between them. This CDR3 region has 10 residues. The CDR3 DNA is TGTGCCAGCAGTTTACAAGAGCAGTTCTTC. Translation gives CASSLQEQFF.

The chain links TRBV27 to TRBJ1-2; D not certain. CDR3 size: 13 residues. Trimming took off 3 bases at V and 5 bases at J, with 10 bases between the two ends. Germline-derived CDR1 and CDR2 are MNHEY and SMNVEV (reference sequence). Written as DNA, the CDR3 is TGTGCCAGCAGTTTGATGGACGGATATGGCTACACCTTC. It yields the protein CASSLMDGYGYTF.

Comments on this clone: The same CDR3 also results from other DNA sequences found in this sample. The rearrangement links TRBV7-9 to TRBJ1-1; possibly TRBD1 for D (6 bases). The germline V gene encodes CDR1 SEHNR and CDR2 FQNEAQ (reference sequence). CDR3 size: 13 residues. The CDR3 region has the DNA TGTCTGGTGTCAGGGGTAAGGGACACTGAAGCTTTCTTT. Translated, it gives CLVSGVRDTEAFF.

V usage is TRBV5-6 and J usage is TRBJ2-7; 8 bases fit TRBD1. In germline, CDR1 is SGHDT, CDR2 YYEEEE. The CDR3 has 16 amino acids. Unmatched junction bases numbered 10, after V lost 2 bases and J lost 3 bases. In DNA form, the CDR3 reads TGTGCCAGCAGCTTAGCCCCAGGACAGGGAATCTACGAGCAGTACTTC. Protein product: CASSLAPGQGIYEQYF.

The chain recombines TRBV6-5 with TRBJ1-4; 8 nucleotides line up with TRBD1. The CDR3 spans 14 residues. Germline V CDR1 and CDR2: MNHEY, SVGAGI. The V segment lost 6 bases and the J segment 8 bases; nucleotides outside the gene matches: 8. The CDR3 DNA sequence: TGTGCCAGCAGCAACAGGGGGGGAGGCGAAAAACTGTTTTTT. It is translated as CASSNRGGGEKLFF.

The chain couples TRBV27 to TRBJ1-1; D gene uncertain. The CDR3 consists of 14 residues. Germline values: CDR1 MNHEY, CDR2 SMNVEV (reference sequence). Trimming removed 5 bases from V and 5 bases from J, with 15 bases in between. Written as DNA, the CDR3 is TGTGCCAGCAGTCCGGATTGGGGAGGGACTGAAGCTTTCTTT. Amino acid sequence: CASSPDWGGTEAFF.

In DNA, the CDR3 is TGTGCCAGCAGTTCCGGGACAGGGTACCAGTTCGGCCAAGAGACCCAGTACTTC. The encoded protein is CASSSGTGYQFGQETQYF. The chain has TRBV27 and TRBJ2-5, with TRBD1 identical over 9 bases. CDR1 is MNHEY and CDR2 is SMNVEV in the germline V gene (reference sequence). The CDR3 covers 18 residues. After removal of 4 bases from V and 1 base from J, the junction contained 13 bases not matched to a gene.

The J gene is TRBJ1-1, the V gene TRBV6-5; no definite D call. The ends were cut back, 5 bases at V and 3 bases at J, with 10 bases in the middle. Per the germline V gene, CDR1 is MNHEY and CDR2 is SVGAGI. CDR3 length equals 13 residues. The DNA for the CDR3 is TGTGCCAGCAGTAATACGAAGGACACTGAAGCTTTCTTT. The encoded protein is CASSNTKDTEAFF.

The rearrangement links TRBV11-2 to TRBJ2-3; D may be TRBD1 (6 bases). Looked up from germline, CDR1 is SGHAT and CDR2 is FQNNGV. The CDR3 sequence is 15 residues long. Trimming cost V 5 bases and J 6 bases, with 18 bases left between them. CDR3 loop: CASSPGAGGIDTQYF. The CDR3 nucleotides read TGTGCCAGCAGCCCAGGGGCAGGTGGAATTGATACGCAGTATTTT.

This clone was counted only a few times. This specimen includes other DNA sequences encoding the same CDR3. The chain combines TRBV10-3 with TRBJ2-7; D not resolved. The germline V and J ends were trimmed by 3 bases and 1 base, with 4 bases remaining between them. Germline V gives CDR1 ENHRY, CDR2 SYGVKD. The CDR3 is 12 residues long. CDR3 nucleotides: TGTGCCATCAGTGACGGATCCTACGAGCAGTACTTC. Protein: CAISDGSYEQYF.

This clone came up a few times. The chain uses TRBV2 and TRBJ2-1; possibly TRBD2 for D (6 bases). The CDR3 contains 14 residues. V lost 6 bases and J lost 2, with 11 bases in between. Germline V gene data show CDR1 as SNHLY and CDR2 as FYNNEI. CDR3 in amino acids: CASRVAVAYNEQFF. CDR3 sequence (DNA): TGTGCCAGCAGGGTAGCGGTGGCCTACAATGAGCAGTTCTTC.

The rearrangement links TRBV7-8 to TRBJ2-7; 11 nucleotides agree with TRBD2. Germline-derived CDR1 and CDR2 are SGHVS and FQNEAQ. The CDR3 sequence is 15 residues long. V lost 4 bases to trimming and J lost 0 bases; unmatched junction nucleotides: 2. In nucleotides, the CDR3 is TGTGCCAGCAGCTCGACTAGCGGGAACTCCTACGAGCAGTACTTC. It specifies CASSSTSGNSYEQYF. Complete variable domain (other parts from reference TRBV7-8 and TRBJ2-7): GAGVSQSPRYKVAKRGQDVALRCDPISGHVSLFWYQQALGQGPEFLTYFQNEAQLDKSGLPSDRFFAERPEGSVSTLKIQRTQQEDSAVYLCASSSTSGNSYEQYFGPGTRLTVT.